The entry that follows covers one TCR beta chain sequence. Its antigen remains unknown. This specimen belongs to a study of T cell responses to AZD1222 COVID-19 vaccine. Germline-derived CDR1 and CDR2 are SGHNT and YENEEA. Trimming cost V 6 bases and J 2 bases, with 19 bases left between them. This CDR3 region has 16 residues. Findings and caveats of the study: White British people made up most donors, females outnumbered males, and clonal diversity was possibly underestimated.

Profiled with immunoSEQ multiplex PCR; TCRdb holds only in-frame clones, not every one. Of 53,000 or so clones listed, around 84% were seen once; the top ten hold 25% to 30%. The V gene is TRBV11-3, the J gene TRBJ1-2, with D perhaps matching TRBD1 (6 bases). The clonotype comes from an adult in good health. Specimen: peripheral blood, collected on day 0 of AZD1222 vaccination. The CDR3 nucleotides read TGTGCCAGCAGGGGGGACCAGGGGAATAAGAACTATGGCTACACCTTC. Residues: CASRGDQGNKNYGYTF. Variable domain in full (rest from reference TRBV11-3 and TRBJ1-2): EAGVVQSPRYKIIEKKQPVAFWCNPISGHNTLYWYLQNLGQGPELLIRYENEEAVDDSQLPKDRFSAERLKGVDSTLKIQPAELGDSAVYLCASRGDQGNKNYGYTFGSGTRLTVV.